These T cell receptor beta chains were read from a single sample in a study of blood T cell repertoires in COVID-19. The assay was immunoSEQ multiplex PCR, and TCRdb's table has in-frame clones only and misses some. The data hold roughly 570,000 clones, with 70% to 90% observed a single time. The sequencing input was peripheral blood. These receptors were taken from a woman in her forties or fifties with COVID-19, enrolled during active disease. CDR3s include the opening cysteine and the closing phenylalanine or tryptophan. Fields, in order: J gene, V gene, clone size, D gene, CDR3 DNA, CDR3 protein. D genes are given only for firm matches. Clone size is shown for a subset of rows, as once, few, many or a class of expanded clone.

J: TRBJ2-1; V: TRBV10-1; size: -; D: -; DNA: TGCGCCAGCAGTGAGTCGGGAAGGGGGGAGCAGTTCTTC; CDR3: CASSESGRGEQFF
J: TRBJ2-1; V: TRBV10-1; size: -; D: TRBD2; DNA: TGCGCCAGCAGTGAAGCCCTAGCGGGGGCTAATGAGCAGTTCTTC; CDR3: CASSEALAGANEQFF
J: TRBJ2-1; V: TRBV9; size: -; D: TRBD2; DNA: TGTGCCAGCAGCAAGGGGACTACTTCCTACAATGAGCAGTTCTTC; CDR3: CASSKGTTSYNEQFF
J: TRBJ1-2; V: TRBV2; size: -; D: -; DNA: TGTGCCAGCAGACCGGGGTTGGGGAATAACACCTTC; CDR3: CASRPGLGNNTF
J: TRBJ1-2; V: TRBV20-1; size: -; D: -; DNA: TGCAGTGCTAGTACGTCCGGTCTTAATCGCTTC; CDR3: CSASTSGLNRF
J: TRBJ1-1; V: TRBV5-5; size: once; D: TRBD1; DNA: TGTGCCAGCAGCTTGTGGACAGGGGGCTTGGCTGAAGCTTTCTTT; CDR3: CASSLWTGGLAEAFF
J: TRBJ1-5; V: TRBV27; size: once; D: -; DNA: TGTGCCAGCAGTTTATATCAGGGCGACAATCAGCCCCAGCATTTT; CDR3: CASSLYQGDNQPQHF
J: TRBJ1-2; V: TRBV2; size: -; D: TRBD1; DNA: TGTGCCAGCAGTGCGGGGACAGCAATTGGCTACACCTTC; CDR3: CASSAGTAIGYTF
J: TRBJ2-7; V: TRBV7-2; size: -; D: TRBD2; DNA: TGTGCCAGCAGCCGCACGCGGTCGGGGGGGAGTACCTACGAGCAGTACTTC; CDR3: CASSRTRSGGSTYEQYF
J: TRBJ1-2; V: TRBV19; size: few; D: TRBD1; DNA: TGTGCCAGTAGCCCGCGGGACAGGGGTCCGTATGGCTACACCTTC; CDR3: CASSPRDRGPYGYTF
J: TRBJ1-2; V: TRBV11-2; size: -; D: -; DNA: TGTGCCAGCAGCCGGGCCCCCGGGGGGGCGATAGACTATGGCTACACCTTC; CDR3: CASSRAPGGAIDYGYTF
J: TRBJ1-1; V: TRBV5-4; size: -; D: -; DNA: TGTGCCAGCAGCCCCCAGGTGAACACTGAAGCTTTCTTT; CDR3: CASSPQVNTEAFF
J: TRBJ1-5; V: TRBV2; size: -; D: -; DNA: TGTGCCAGCAGAGGGGGGGGTCGGCCCCAGCATTTT; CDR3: CASRGGGRPQHF
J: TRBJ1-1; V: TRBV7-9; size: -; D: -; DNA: TGTGCCAGCAGCTTAGGGCAGGGTTTCCCTGAAGCTTTCTTT; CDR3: CASSLGQGFPEAFF
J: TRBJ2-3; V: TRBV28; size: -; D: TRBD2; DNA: TGTGCCAGCAGTTCTAGCGGGGGGGCAGCAGATACGCAGTATTTT; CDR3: CASSSSGGAADTQYF
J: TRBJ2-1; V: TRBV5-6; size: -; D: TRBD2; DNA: TGTGCCAGCAGCTTGGAAGGGACTAGCGGGTACAATGAGCAGTTCTTC; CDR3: CASSLEGTSGYNEQFF
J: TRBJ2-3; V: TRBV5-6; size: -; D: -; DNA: TGTGCCAGCAGCGCTGGTGTCGGGGCAGATACGCAGTATTTT; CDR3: CASSAGVGADTQYF
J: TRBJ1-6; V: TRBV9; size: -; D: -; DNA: TGTGCCAGCAGCTCTCTAAATTCACCCCTCCACTTT; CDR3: CASSSLNSPLHF
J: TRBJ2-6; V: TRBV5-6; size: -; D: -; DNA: TGTGCCAGCAGCTTGAAAATAGATAAGTCTGGGGCCAACGTCCTGACTTTC; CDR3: CASSLKIDKSGANVLTF
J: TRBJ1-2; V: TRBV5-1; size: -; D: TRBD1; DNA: TGCGCCAGCAGCTGGAGGACAGGGGCCGGAATTAACTATGGCTACACCTTC; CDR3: CASSWRTGAGINYGYTF
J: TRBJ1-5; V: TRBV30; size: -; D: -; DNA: TGTGCCTGGAGCCCGGGGTCCTGGAATCAGCCCCAGCATTTT; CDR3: CAWSPGSWNQPQHF
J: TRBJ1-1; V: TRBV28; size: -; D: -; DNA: TGTGCCAGCAGTTTCGGGAGCACTGAAGCTTTCTTT; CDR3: CASSFGSTEAFF
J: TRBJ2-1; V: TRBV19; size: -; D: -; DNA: TGTGCCAGTAGTATAATACAGGTCACGGGCGAGCAGTTCTTC; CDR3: CASSIIQVTGEQFF
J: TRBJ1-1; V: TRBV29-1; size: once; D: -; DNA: TGCAGCGTTGTAGTTCACAGAAGTTCGAACACTGAAGCTTTCTTT; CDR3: CSVVVHRSSNTEAFF
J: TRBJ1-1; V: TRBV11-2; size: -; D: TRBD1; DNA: TGTGCCAGCAGCTTTCGGACAGGGAACACTGAAGCTTTCTTT; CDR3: CASSFRTGNTEAFF
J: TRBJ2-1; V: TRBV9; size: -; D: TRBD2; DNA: TGTGCCAGCAGCTCCCCAAGCGGGGGGGCCCCCAATGAGCAGTTCTTC; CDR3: CASSSPSGGAPNEQFF
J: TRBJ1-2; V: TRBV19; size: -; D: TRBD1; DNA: TGTGCCAGTAGTGTTACTACCGGGACAGCGTTCTATGGCTACACCTTC; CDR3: CASSVTTGTAFYGYTF
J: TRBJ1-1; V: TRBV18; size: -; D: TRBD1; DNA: TGTGCCAGCTCACCAGGGACAGGGGCGGGGAACACTGAAGCTTTCTTT; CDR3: CASSPGTGAGNTEAFF
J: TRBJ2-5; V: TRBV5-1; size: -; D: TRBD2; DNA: TGCGCCAGCAGCTTGGATCTTTCGGGGACTAGAGAGACCCAGTACTTC; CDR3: CASSLDLSGTRETQYF
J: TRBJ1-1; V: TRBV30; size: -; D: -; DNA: TGTGCCTGGAGGGACAGCCGACCATGTGAAGCTTTCTTT; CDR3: CAWRDSRPCEAFF
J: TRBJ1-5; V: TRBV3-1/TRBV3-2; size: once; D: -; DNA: TGTGCCAGCAGCCAAGGTCGACAGTCGCCCCAGCATTTT; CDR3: CASSQGRQSPQHF
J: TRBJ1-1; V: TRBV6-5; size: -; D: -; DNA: TGTGCCACCGGACTACAGAGAGTGAACACTGAAGCTTTCTTT; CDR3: CATGLQRVNTEAFF
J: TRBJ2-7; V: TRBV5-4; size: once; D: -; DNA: TGTGCCAGCAGCTTCGGAGGCGGACTTTTCCTAGGTGAGGACTTC; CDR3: CASSFGGGLFLGEDF
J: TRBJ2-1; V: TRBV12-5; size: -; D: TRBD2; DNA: TGTGCTAGTGGTTATCTTCCCCCCGGACTAGCGGGGGGCCGCTCCTACAATGAGCAGTTCTTC; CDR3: CASGYLPPGLAGGRSYNEQFF
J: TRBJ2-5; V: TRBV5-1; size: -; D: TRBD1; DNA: TGCGCCAGCAGCACTGGACAGGGGGCTTGGGAGACCCAGTACTTC; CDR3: CASSTGQGAWETQYF
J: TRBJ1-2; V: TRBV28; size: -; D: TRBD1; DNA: TGTGCCAGCAGGGACTCCGGGACAGCCTATGGCTACACCTTC; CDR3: CASRDSGTAYGYTF
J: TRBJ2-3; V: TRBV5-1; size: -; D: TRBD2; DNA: TGCGCCAGCAGCAAGCGGGGGGTCAAAGATACGCAGTATTTT; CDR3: CASSKRGVKDTQYF
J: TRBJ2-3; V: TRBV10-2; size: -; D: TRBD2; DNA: TGCGCCAGCAGTGCCGACGGACTAGAAGGCCTTCGAAATACGCAGTATTTT; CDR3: CASSADGLEGLRNTQYF
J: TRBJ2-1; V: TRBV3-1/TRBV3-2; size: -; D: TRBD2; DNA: TGTGCCAGCAGCCAAGATTTAGCGGGGTGGTACAATGAGCAGTTCTTC; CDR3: CASSQDLAGWYNEQFF
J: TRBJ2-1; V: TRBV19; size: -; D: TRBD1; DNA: TGTGCCAGTAGTATCAGGGGGTCCTACAATGAGCAGTTCTTC; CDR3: CASSIRGSYNEQFF
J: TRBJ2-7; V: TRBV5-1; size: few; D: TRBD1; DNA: TGCGCCAGCAGGCAGCCGGGACAGGGGGCCTACGAGCAGTACTTC; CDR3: CASRQPGQGAYEQYF